This TCR beta chain was captured in a study of regulatory T cells in long-lasting Graves disease. A few counts support this clonotype. No antigen is known for it. The TCR beta library used iRepertoire HTBI primers with Arm-PCR amplification of CDR3. Each CDR3 protein gets one entry after TCRdb re-called the multiplex PCR reads with MiXCR. The table includes roughly 500,000 distinct CDR3 sequences, about 20% detected once. Study-level results: The work looked only at peripheral blood and did not look at thyroid tissue. Fewer public clonotypes were shared by new patients (just under 1,000) than by persistent patients (around 2,900).

As for time point: persistent/refractory GD, antithyroid drugs over 5 years with positive TRAb. Preparation of the TCR library used RNA extracted from PBMCs. The source material was peripheral blood mononuclear cells (PBMCs), sampled when the disease was refractory, from a patient treated with antithyroid drugs. The sequence was obtained from a female donor with Graves disease.

The CDR3 DNA is TGTGCCAGCAGTCGCCCCCAGCTCGAGCAGTACTTC. Its translation is CASSRPQLEQYF. V is TRBV6-1 and J is TRBJ2-7; D not certain. Germline values: CDR1 MNHNS, CDR2 SASEGT. V dropped 5 bases and J dropped 6 bases, with 11 bases sitting between them. The CDR3 is 12 residues long.